This TCR beta chain originates from a study of T-cell reconstitution after alpha-beta-depleted transplantation in children. In its sample, this clonotype was seen a few times. The CDR3 has 17 amino acids. Unmatched junction bases numbered 10, after V lost 7 bases and J lost 0 bases. Molecular barcoding with unique molecular identifiers was used for the TCRbeta library. MiXCR, applied by TCRdb to the PCR reads, yields one record per CDR3 protein. The sample holds around 410,000 distinct CDR3 sequences, approximately 11% seen once. The clonotype comes from a human donor who donated a stem cell graft to a child with acute myeloid leukemia. The chain joins TRBV12-3 or TRBV12-4 to TRBJ2-2, with 8 bases identical to TRBD2. This specimen was PBMCs from the stem cell graft donor, taken from the stem cell graft. The CDR3 DNA reads as TGTGCCAGCAACAAAGCGGGGGCGACCCCGAACACCGGGGAGCTGTTTTTT. This sequence encodes CASNKAGATPNTGELFF.